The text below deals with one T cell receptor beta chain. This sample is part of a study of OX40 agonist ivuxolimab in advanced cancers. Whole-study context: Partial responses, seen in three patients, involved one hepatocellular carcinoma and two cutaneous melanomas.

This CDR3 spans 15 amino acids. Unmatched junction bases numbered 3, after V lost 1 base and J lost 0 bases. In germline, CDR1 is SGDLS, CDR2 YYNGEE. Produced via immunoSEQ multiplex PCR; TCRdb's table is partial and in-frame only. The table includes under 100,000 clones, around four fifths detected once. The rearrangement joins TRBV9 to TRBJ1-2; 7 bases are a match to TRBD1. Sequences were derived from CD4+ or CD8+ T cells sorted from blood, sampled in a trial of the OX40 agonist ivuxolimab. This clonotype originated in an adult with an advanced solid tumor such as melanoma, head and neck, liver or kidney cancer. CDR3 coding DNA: TGTGCCAGCAGCGTATCACAGGGGACTAACTATGGCTACACCTTC. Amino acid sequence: CASSVSQGTNYGYTF.